What follows are 32 T cell receptor beta chains derived from one specimen sequenced in a study of brain T cells in children with intractable seizures. Measured with immunoSEQ multiplex PCR; TCRdb has only the in-frame clones, and not every one. The data hold about 340,000 clones, with nearly 95% observed a single time. Regarding time point: blood from clinic visit 5 months post-surgery; TSC patient then seizure free. Sequenced material: peripheral blood, taken 4 to 5 months after surgery. The receptors stem from a boy under two years old with tuberous sclerosis and intractable seizures.

The chain recombines TRBV9 with TRBJ1-6, with D uncertain. The germline gives CDR1 SGDLS, CDR2 YYNGEE. V dropped 4 bases and J dropped 7 bases, with 9 bases sitting between them. This CDR3 is 13 amino acids long. This CDR3 reads CASSIRENSPLHF. The CDR3 DNA sequence: TGTGCCAGCAGCATCCGGGAGAATTCACCCCTCCACTTT.

This sequence joins TRBV24-1 and TRBJ2-1; D is unclear. This CDR3 region has 13 residues. V was cut by 5 bases and J by 9 bases, with 13 bases left in between. Germline V gene sequence: CDR1 KGHDR, CDR2 SFDVKD. The CDR3 protein is CATSVVGNPEQFF. CDR3 coding DNA: TGTGCCACCAGTGTGGTGGGAAATCCTGAGCAGTTCTTC.

Only one count was recorded for this clone. The V gene is TRBV9, the J gene TRBJ2-1; D gene uncertain. This CDR3 region has 15 residues. In germline, CDR1 is SGDLS, CDR2 YYNGEE. Trimming removed 0 bases at V and 6 bases at J, with 13 bases between. The CDR3 spells CASSVVGIPGNEQFF. The CDR3 region has the DNA TGTGCCAGCAGCGTAGTGGGGATCCCCGGCAATGAGCAGTTCTTC. Combining the CDR3 with reference TRBV9 and TRBJ2-1 gives the whole variable domain DSGVTQTPKHLITATGQRVTLRCSPRSGDLSVYWYQQSLDQGLQFLIQYYNGEERAKGNILERFSAQQFPDLHSELNLSSLELGDSALYFCASSVVGIPGNEQFFGPGTRLTVL.

The chain combines TRBV7-3 with TRBJ2-7; either TRBD1 or TRBD2 may fit D (5 bases each). The CDR3 runs to 15 residues. Germline CDR1 and CDR2: SGHTA and FQGTGA. V gave up 5 bases and J gave up 5 bases, with 19 bases separating them. The CDR3 DNA is TGTGCCAGCAGCCCGTGGGGGAACCCGTCCGACGAGCAGTACTTC. Its protein product is CASSPWGNPSDEQYF.

The gene calls are TRBV6-4 and TRBJ1-5; TRBD1 aligns across 7 bases. Germline V lookup: CDR1 MRHNA, CDR2 SNTAGT. This CDR3 region has 19 residues. The V and J ends lost 7 bases and 0 bases, in that order; junction bases with no gene match: 18. The CDR3 DNA follows: TGTGCCAGCACCCCCCAGGGGGGTTTGGGGGGTTATAGCAATCAGCCCCAGCATTTT. It yields the protein CASTPQGGLGGYSNQPQHF.

This sequence joins TRBV7-9 and TRBJ2-1, with 12 bases matching TRBD2. Germline V gene lookup returns CDR1 SEHNR and CDR2 FQNEAQ (reference sequence). Unmatched junction bases numbered 7, after V lost 6 bases and J lost 7 bases. There are 15 residues in the CDR3. The chain's CDR3 is CASRETSGSHNEQFF. For the CDR3, the DNA is TGTGCCAGCAGGGAGACTAGCGGGAGTCATAATGAGCAGTTCTTC.

As to this clone: One junction end disagrees with the germline gene, perhaps due to a read error. This chain joins TRBV5-1 and TRBJ2-1; 8 nucleotides line up with TRBD2. CDR3 length equals 15 residues. Germline CDR1 is SGHRS and CDR2 is YFSETQ. CDR3 DNA sequence: TGCGCCAGCAACTTGAGGGGCGGGGGGTACAATGAGCAGTTCTTC. Encoded protein: CASNLRGGGYNEQFF.

V gene TRBV21-1 combines with J gene TRBJ1-1. TRBV21-1 corresponds to a pseudogene. The CDR3 has 14 amino acids. The CDR3 DNA is TGTGCCAGCCGCAATCGAGGGGGGAGCACTGAAGCTTTCTTT. Translation: CASRNRGGSTEAFF.

The V gene is TRBV27, the J gene TRBJ1-5, with D possibly TRBD1 on 5 matching bases. Deletions cut 5 bases from V and 7 bases from J, with 12 bases between. Germline CDR1 is MNHEY and CDR2 is SMNVEV (reference sequence). The CDR3 has 13 residues. The CDR3 spells CASSRQFAQPQHF. The CDR3 region has the DNA TGTGCCAGCAGTCGACAGTTTGCGCAGCCCCAGCATTTT.

The V gene is TRBV11-3, the J gene TRBJ2-7; TRBD2 agrees at 7 bases. Per germline, CDR1 SGHNT and CDR2 YENEEA. This CDR3 region has 14 residues. V was pared by 7 bases and J by 0 bases, with 6 bases of the junction left unmatched. The DNA for the CDR3 is TGTGCCAGCAACACGGGGGGACTCTCCTACGAGCAGTACTTC. Its protein product is CASNTGGLSYEQYF.

The J gene is TRBJ2-4, the V gene TRBV27; 9 positions agree with TRBD1. The ends lost 3 bases at V and 9 bases at J; junction bases unmatched: 6. Per the germline V gene, CDR1 is MNHEY and CDR2 is SMNVEV (reference sequence). The CDR3 runs to 14 residues. CDR3 protein: CASSFTGGMVIQYF. The CDR3 DNA reads TGTGCCAGCAGTTTCACAGGGGGCATGGTCATTCAGTACTTC.

V gene TRBV19 combines with J gene TRBJ2-3; D gene uncertain. CDR1 LNHDA and CDR2 SQIVND come from the germline V gene (reference sequence). V dropped 1 base and J dropped 1 base, with 9 bases sitting between them. The CDR3 has 15 amino acids. CDR3 amino acids: CASSIVKKGTDTQYF. Here the CDR3 DNA reads TGTGCCAGTAGTATAGTTAAAAAAGGCACAGATACGCAGTATTTT.

This rearrangement joins TRBV28 to TRBJ1-4; D is undetermined. CDR1 and CDR2 from the germline V gene are MDHEN and SYDVKM. The CDR3 covers 16 residues. V lost 0 bases and J 1 base, leaving 9 bases between the germline ends. The CDR3 nucleotides are TGTGCCAGCAGTTTATGGCGAGGAGGAACTAATGAAAAACTGTTTTTT. Amino acid sequence: CASSLWRGGTNEKLFF. The whole variable domain, filled in from reference TRBV28 and TRBJ1-4, reads DVKVTQSSRYLVKRTGEKVFLECVQDMDHENMFWYRQDPGLGLRLIYFSYDVKMKEKGDIPEGYSVSREKKERFSLILESASTNQTSMYLCASSLWRGGTNEKLFFGSGTQLSVL.

This sequence joins TRBV6-5 and TRBJ1-6; D gene uncertain. Germline CDR1 MNHEY, CDR2 SVGAGI. V was pared by 1 base and J by 0 bases, with 7 bases between. The CDR3 is made up of 16 amino acids. CDR3: CASSYFRPSYNSPLHF. CDR3 sequence (DNA): TGTGCCAGCAGTTACTTCCGTCCCTCCTATAATTCACCCCTCCACTTT.

The chain is built from TRBV6-4 and TRBJ1-4; D remains unclear. V was shortened by 2 bases and J by 0 bases, with 7 bases between the two germline ends. The CDR3 has 15 residues. Looked up from germline, CDR1 is MRHNA and CDR2 is SNTAGT. CDR3 in amino acids: CASSDPVATNEKLFF. CDR3 coding DNA: TGTGCCAGCAGTGACCCGGTTGCAACTAATGAAAAACTGTTTTTT.

The V and J genes are TRBV19 and TRBJ1-1, with D tentatively TRBD1 (6 bases). Trimming took off 3 bases at V and 4 bases at J, with 15 bases between the two ends. Germline V lookup: CDR1 LNHDA, CDR2 SQIVND (reference sequence). The CDR3 has 15 amino acids. DNA for the CDR3: TGTGCCAGTAGTATGAGGGGGGGGGCGTCCACTGAAGCTTTCTTT. This translates into CASSMRGGASTEAFF.

V gene TRBV4-2 combines with J gene TRBJ2-5; 14 positions match TRBD2. Per the germline V gene, CDR1 is LGHNA and CDR2 is YNFKEQ. The CDR3 spans 18 residues. Germline trimming cut 0 bases from V and 4 bases from J; bases unmatched to any gene: 7. In DNA form, the CDR3 reads TGTGCCAGCAGCCAAGATATGGGGACTAGCGGGAGCGGAGAGACCCAGTACTTC. Residues: CASSQDMGTSGSGETQYF.

The genes are TRBV6-4 and TRBJ2-2, with 9 bases lining up with TRBD1. The junction had 8 bases not matched to a gene; V was cut back by 5 bases and J by 7 bases. CDR1 is MRHNA and CDR2 is SNTAGT in the germline V gene. CDR3 length: 15 amino acids. The CDR3 here is CASSRTGERNGELFF. CDR3 in DNA: TGTGCCAGCAGTCGGACAGGGGAAAGGAACGGGGAGCTGTTTTTT.

This clone has only a few counts. This chain joins TRBV30 and TRBJ1-1; D remains unclear. Trimming stripped 0 bases from V and 3 bases from J, with 8 bases between. The length of the CDR3 is 13 residues. In germline, CDR1 is GTSNPN, CDR2 SVGIG (reference sequence). The CDR3 loop reads CAWSVFSYTEAFF. CDR3 in DNA: TGTGCCTGGAGTGTATTTTCTTACACTGAAGCTTTCTTT.

V is TRBV19 and J is TRBJ2-5; D is perhaps TRBD1 or TRBD2 (5 bases each). The germline V gene has CDR1 LNHDA and CDR2 SQIVND (reference sequence). V was clipped by 3 bases and J by 2 bases, with 13 bases between them. The CDR3 is made up of 15 amino acids. CDR3 protein: CASSIRGRLQETQYF. The CDR3 DNA sequence: TGTGCCAGTAGTATTAGGGGACGGTTGCAAGAGACCCAGTACTTC.

The chain uses TRBV7-2 and TRBJ2-2, with TRBD1 matching 8 bases. The J segment lost 8 bases and the V segment lost 4 bases, leaving 9 bases of the junction unmatched. CDR1 is SGHTA and CDR2 is FQGNSA in the germline V gene. This CDR3 is 15 amino acids long. The CDR3 reads CASSSRQGSSGELFF. The CDR3 nucleotides are TGTGCCAGCAGCTCGAGACAGGGGAGTAGTGGGGAGCTGTTTTTT.

The V call is TRBV6-6, the J call TRBJ2-7, with 8 nucleotides matching TRBD2. Trimming cost V 2 bases and J 3 bases; bases outside gene matches: 3. The CDR3 is made up of 14 amino acids. Germline V gene data show CDR1 as MNHNY and CDR2 as SVGAGI (reference sequence). DNA of the CDR3: TGTGCCAGCAGTTACGAGCGGGGGATCTACGAGCAGTACTTC. Translation: CASSYERGIYEQYF.

The chain joins TRBV20-1 to TRBJ2-5; a weak D match, TRBD1 (6 bases). The CDR3 has 13 residues. V lost 3 bases and J lost 2, with 10 bases in between. In germline, CDR1 is DFQATT, CDR2 SNEGSKA (reference sequence). CDR3 nucleotides: TGCAGTGCTAGTCAGGGGCGGCAAGAGACCCAGTACTTC. Encoded protein: CSASQGRQETQYF.

V usage is TRBV7-9 and J usage is TRBJ2-3; TRBD1 aligns across 7 bases. The CDR3 contains 16 residues. Germline trimming cut 0 bases from V and 2 bases from J; bases unmatched to any gene: 5. Germline assignment: CDR1 SEHNR and CDR2 FQNEAQ (reference sequence). CDR3 DNA: TGTGCCAGCAGCTTAGCCGGGACAGACCTCACAGATACGCAGTATTTT. It specifies CASSLAGTDLTDTQYF.

This chain links TRBV7-9 with TRBJ1-6, with D uncertain. The CDR3 runs to 14 residues. V was cut by 1 base and J by 10 bases, with 11 bases left in between. Germline V gives CDR1 SEHNR, CDR2 FQNEAQ (reference sequence). In nucleotides, the CDR3 is TGTGCCAGCAGCTTAGGTTTGCGTGGGTCACCCCTCCACTTT. Translated, it gives CASSLGLRGSPLHF.

This clone was seen only once. The V gene is TRBV7-9, the J gene TRBJ1-1; D unresolved. V shed 2 bases and J shed 4 bases, with 8 bases lying between them. The CDR3 extends over 13 amino acids. CDR1 is SEHNR, CDR2 FQNEAQ, per germline (reference sequence). The CDR3 DNA follows: TGTGCCAGCAGCTTAAGACAAATCACTGAAGCTTTCTTT. The encoded protein is CASSLRQITEAFF.

The chain combines TRBV6-1 with TRBJ2-3; D ambiguous. V lost 0 bases to trimming and J lost 0 bases, with 13 bases between them. The CDR3 extends over 17 amino acids. CDR1 is MNHNS and CDR2 is SASEGT in the germline V gene. In DNA form, the CDR3 reads TGTGCCAGCAGTGAAGCAGTTGGAGCTGCTAGCACAGATACGCAGTATTTT. This translates into CASSEAVGAASTDTQYF.

The chain uses TRBV7-9 and TRBJ1-1, with D perhaps TRBD1 (5 bases). Between the trimmed V and J ends, which lost 3 bases and 3 bases, there was a span of 17 bases. The length of the CDR3 is 16 residues. Germline assignment: CDR1 SEHNR and CDR2 FQNEAQ (reference sequence). The CDR3 loop reads CASSFFQGVRYTEAFF. The DNA for the CDR3 is TGTGCCAGCAGCTTCTTCCAGGGAGTACGGTACACTGAAGCTTTCTTT.

The chain joins TRBV5-6 to TRBJ2-3; 9 bases match TRBD1. The CDR3 spans 13 residues. The germline V gene has CDR1 SGHDT and CDR2 YYEEEE. The V segment lost 6 bases and the J segment 5 bases; nucleotides outside the gene matches: 4. CDR3 protein: CASNRGRGDTQYF. CDR3 coding DNA: TGTGCCAGCAACAGGGGGCGTGGAGATACGCAGTATTTT.

The chain uses TRBV5-1 and TRBJ2-1; 13 nucleotides agree with TRBD2. Germline lookup yields CDR1 SGHRS and CDR2 YFSETQ. CDR3 length equals 16 residues. V lost 4 bases to trimming and J lost 9 bases; unmatched junction nucleotides: 10. In nucleotides, the CDR3 is TGCGCCAGCAGCCTTGGACTAGCGGGAGAGGGCGTTGAGCAGTTCTTC. The encoded protein is CASSLGLAGEGVEQFF. The entire variable domain, with the rest obtained from reference TRBV5-1 and TRBJ2-1, is as follows: KAGVTQTPRYLIKTRGQQVTLSCSPISGHRSVSWYQQTPGQGLQFLFEYFSETQRNKGNFPGRFSGRQFSNSRSEMNVSTLELGDSALYLCASSLGLAGEGVEQFFGPGTRLTVL.

The chain uses TRBV10-3 and TRBJ2-1; D gene uncertain. V was shortened by 7 bases and J by 10 bases, with 11 bases between the two germline ends. CDR3 length: 11 amino acids. The V gene's germline CDR1 is ENHRY and CDR2 SYGVKD. CDR3 loop: CAITFGEEQFF. The DNA of the CDR3 is TGTGCCATCACCTTTGGAGAGGAGCAGTTCTTC.

The V and J genes are TRBV5-1 and TRBJ2-7; 11 bases match TRBD1. Per the germline V gene, CDR1 is SGHRS and CDR2 is YFSETQ. This CDR3 is built from 17 residues. The J segment lost 2 bases and the V segment lost 4 bases, leaving 11 bases of the junction unmatched. The CDR3 coding sequence is TGCGCCAGCAGCCTCAATCCGGGACAGGGGGTGCCCTACGAGCAGTACTTC. It encodes CASSLNPGQGVPYEQYF.